A selection of T cell receptor beta chains follows, all from one sample in a study of Ad26.COV2.S vaccination and SARS-CoV-2 variants. Produced via immunoSEQ multiplex PCR; TCRdb's table is partial and in-frame only. This table holds a few hundred thousand clones, around 82% found once. Source: peripheral blood, taken in a trial of Ad26.COV2.S vaccine versus placebo. Source of these receptors: a person between 18 and 59 years old who received the Ad26.COV2.S COVID-19 vaccine or a placebo. Each CDR3 is given with its conserved first and last residue. The order of the fields is D gene, clone size, J gene, V gene, CDR3 DNA, CDR3 protein. A D gene is named only where the DNA matches it firmly. Size values are once, few and many counts, or a class for expanded clones, and some rows have none.

D gene: TRBD2
clone size: once
J gene: TRBJ2-7
V gene: TRBV7-6
CDR3 DNA: TGTGCCAGCAGCCCCGGTTGGGAGGGGACCTACGAGCAGTACTTC
CDR3 protein: CASSPGWEGTYEQYF

D gene: .
clone size: .
J gene: TRBJ1-5
V gene: TRBV2
CDR3 DNA: TGTGCCAGCAGTGAAGTCCAGCCCTACGGGCCCCAGCATTTT
CDR3 protein: CASSEVQPYGPQHF

D gene: TRBD2
clone size: .
J gene: TRBJ2-7
V gene: TRBV7-9
CDR3 DNA: TGTGCCAGCAGCCCTTCTAGCGGGAGTATCTACGAGCAGTACTTC
CDR3 protein: CASSPSSGSIYEQYF

D gene: .
clone size: .
J gene: TRBJ2-4
V gene: TRBV18
CDR3 DNA: TGTGCCAGCTCACCACAGGGAAACAAAAACATTCAGTACTTC
CDR3 protein: CASSPQGNKNIQYF

D gene: TRBD1
clone size: .
J gene: TRBJ1-1
V gene: TRBV5-5
CDR3 DNA: TGTGCCAGCAGCCTGAGAGTACAGGGGTTGACTGAAGCTTTCTTT
CDR3 protein: CASSLRVQGLTEAFF

D gene: .
clone size: .
J gene: TRBJ2-3
V gene: TRBV27
CDR3 DNA: TGTGCCAGCAGTTTAGCTAGGGACATCTGGAGGGGCACAGATACGCAGTATTTT
CDR3 protein: CASSLARDIWRGTDTQYF

D gene: .
clone size: .
J gene: TRBJ1-3
V gene: TRBV5-6
CDR3 DNA: TGTGCCAGCAGCTTTCGGCCGAGCTCTGGAAACACCATATATTTT
CDR3 protein: CASSFRPSSGNTIYF

D gene: .
clone size: .
J gene: TRBJ2-3
V gene: TRBV4-2
CDR3 DNA: TGTGCCAGCAGCCAGGAGTTCTCGGATACGCAGTATTTT
CDR3 protein: CASSQEFSDTQYF

D gene: .
clone size: .
J gene: TRBJ2-2
V gene: TRBV7-6
CDR3 DNA: TGTGCCAGCAGCGACTGGACTATTGGGACCGGGGAGCTGTTTTTT
CDR3 protein: CASSDWTIGTGELFF

D gene: .
clone size: .
J gene: TRBJ2-1
V gene: TRBV5-1
CDR3 DNA: TGCGCCAGCAGCTTGTTTCGGGTTGAGTACAATGAGCAGTTCTTC
CDR3 protein: CASSLFRVEYNEQFF

D gene: .
clone size: .
J gene: TRBJ2-1
V gene: TRBV18
CDR3 DNA: TGTGCCAGCTCACCATCGATCAGCTCCTACAATGAGCAGTTCTTC
CDR3 protein: CASSPSISSYNEQFF

D gene: .
clone size: once
J gene: TRBJ2-3
V gene: TRBV19
CDR3 DNA: TGTGCCAGTAGGAGGGTAGATACGCAGTATTTT
CDR3 protein: CASRRVDTQYF

D gene: TRBD2
clone size: .
J gene: TRBJ2-1
V gene: TRBV6-5
CDR3 DNA: TGTGCCAGCAGTTCCCATGCGGGAGTGGAGCAGTTCTTC
CDR3 protein: CASSSHAGVEQFF

D gene: TRBD2
clone size: .
J gene: TRBJ2-7
V gene: TRBV11-2
CDR3 DNA: TGTGCCAGCAGACACTATAGCGGGGGGGACAACTACGAGCAGTACTTC
CDR3 protein: CASRHYSGGDNYEQYF

D gene: .
clone size: .
J gene: TRBJ2-7
V gene: TRBV30
CDR3 DNA: TGTGCCTGGAGTGTACTGGGCGGAGCAACCTACGAGCAGTACTTC
CDR3 protein: CAWSVLGGATYEQYF

D gene: .
clone size: .
J gene: TRBJ2-7
V gene: TRBV9
CDR3 DNA: TGTGCCAGCAGCTCTGGGGCCGCCTACGAGCAGTACTTC
CDR3 protein: CASSSGAAYEQYF

D gene: TRBD2
clone size: .
J gene: TRBJ2-7
V gene: TRBV3-1/TRBV3-2
CDR3 DNA: TGTGCCAGCAGCCAAGGAGGGAGGGCCTACGAGCAGTACTTC
CDR3 protein: CASSQGGRAYEQYF

D gene: TRBD2
clone size: .
J gene: TRBJ2-1
V gene: TRBV25-1
CDR3 DNA: TGTGCCAGCAGTGAATCCCCTAGCGGGAGGAGGGATGAGCAGTTCTTC
CDR3 protein: CASSESPSGRRDEQFF

D gene: .
clone size: .
J gene: TRBJ1-5
V gene: TRBV4-2
CDR3 DNA: TGTGCCAGCAGCCAGCTATGGAGGGACGGACAGCCCCAGCATTTT
CDR3 protein: CASSQLWRDGQPQHF

D gene: TRBD1
clone size: .
J gene: TRBJ1-5
V gene: TRBV6-5
CDR3 DNA: TGTGCCAGCAACCGTAATACAGGGGTAGGGCAGCCCCAGCATTTT
CDR3 protein: CASNRNTGVGQPQHF

D gene: .
clone size: .
J gene: TRBJ2-7
V gene: TRBV11-2
CDR3 DNA: TGTGCCAGCAGCTTAGAAACAGGGACCTTCTACGAGCAGTACTTC
CDR3 protein: CASSLETGTFYEQYF

D gene: .
clone size: .
J gene: TRBJ2-3
V gene: TRBV5-6
CDR3 DNA: TGTGCCAGCAGCTTCGGGGCAGTCACAGATACGCAGTATTTT
CDR3 protein: CASSFGAVTDTQYF

D gene: .
clone size: .
J gene: TRBJ2-2
V gene: TRBV19
CDR3 DNA: TGTGCCAGTATCCACGCCTCGAACACCGGGGAGCTGTTTTTT
CDR3 protein: CASIHASNTGELFF

D gene: .
clone size: .
J gene: TRBJ2-7
V gene: TRBV3-1/TRBV3-2
CDR3 DNA: TGTGCCAGCAGCCAAGAGGGACGCCCTCCCTACTTC
CDR3 protein: CASSQEGRPPYF

D gene: TRBD1
clone size: .
J gene: TRBJ2-1
V gene: TRBV5-6
CDR3 DNA: TGTGCCAGCAGCTTTCTGACAGGGTACAATGAGCAGTTCTTC
CDR3 protein: CASSFLTGYNEQFF

D gene: .
clone size: .
J gene: TRBJ1-5
V gene: TRBV15
CDR3 DNA: TGTGCCACCAGCAGAGGGAGCAGTCAGCCCCAGCATTTT
CDR3 protein: CATSRGSSQPQHF

D gene: .
clone size: .
J gene: TRBJ2-7
V gene: TRBV14
CDR3 DNA: TGTGCCAGCAGCCAAGTCTGGTCCTACGAGCAGTACTTC
CDR3 protein: CASSQVWSYEQYF

D gene: TRBD1
clone size: .
J gene: TRBJ2-5
V gene: TRBV7-2
CDR3 DNA: TGTGCCAGCAGCTTAGGACAGGGACAAGAGACCCAGTACTTC
CDR3 protein: CASSLGQGQETQYF

D gene: .
clone size: .
J gene: TRBJ1-2
V gene: TRBV19
CDR3 DNA: TGTGCCAGTAGACGGGACGGACTCCCCAGGGGCTATGGCTACACCTTC
CDR3 protein: CASRRDGLPRGYGYTF

D gene: .
clone size: few
J gene: TRBJ2-7
V gene: TRBV11-2
CDR3 DNA: TGTGCCAGCAGCTCCCGAGGGCGGCGGGATTCCACCTACGAGCAGTACTTC
CDR3 protein: CASSSRGRRDSTYEQYF

D gene: .
clone size: .
J gene: TRBJ1-4
V gene: TRBV4-1
CDR3 DNA: TGCGCCAGCAGCCCCCAGCGTCTTACCGCAACTAATGAAAAACTGTTTTTT
CDR3 protein: CASSPQRLTATNEKLFF

D gene: TRBD2
clone size: .
J gene: TRBJ2-1
V gene: TRBV3-1/TRBV3-2
CDR3 DNA: TGTGCCAGCAGCCAAGAGAAGGTAGGGGCGGGAGGCAATGAGCAGTTCTTC
CDR3 protein: CASSQEKVGAGGNEQFF

D gene: .
clone size: .
J gene: TRBJ1-5
V gene: TRBV28
CDR3 DNA: TGTGCCAGCGCACCTCCAGACAGGTCCTATAGCAATCAGCCCCAGCATTTT
CDR3 protein: CASAPPDRSYSNQPQHF

D gene: .
clone size: .
J gene: TRBJ1-1
V gene: TRBV3-1/TRBV3-2
CDR3 DNA: TGTGCCAGCAGCCTCACCTTGAACACTGAAGCTTTCTTT
CDR3 protein: CASSLTLNTEAFF

D gene: .
clone size: .
J gene: TRBJ1-2
V gene: TRBV6-2/TRBV6-3
CDR3 DNA: TGTGCCAGCAGTTCGGGACCTTATGGCTACACCTTC
CDR3 protein: CASSSGPYGYTF

D gene: .
clone size: .
J gene: TRBJ2-1
V gene: TRBV15
CDR3 DNA: TGTGCCACCAGCAGAACCCGGGCGGCTCCTTACAATGAGCAGTTCTTC
CDR3 protein: CATSRTRAAPYNEQFF

D gene: TRBD1
clone size: .
J gene: TRBJ1-2
V gene: TRBV6-2/TRBV6-3
CDR3 DNA: TGTGCCAGCAGCCGCCGGGACAGGGTGTTCGGCTACACCTTC
CDR3 protein: CASSRRDRVFGYTF

D gene: .
clone size: .
J gene: TRBJ2-1
V gene: TRBV7-3
CDR3 DNA: TGTGCCAGCAGCTTAGCCCCGGCGGGTTACAATGAGCAGTTCTTC
CDR3 protein: CASSLAPAGYNEQFF

D gene: .
clone size: .
J gene: TRBJ2-3
V gene: TRBV19
CDR3 DNA: TGTGCCAGTAGTATCAGGGGAACTAGCACAGATACGCAGTATTTT
CDR3 protein: CASSIRGTSTDTQYF

D gene: .
clone size: .
J gene: TRBJ1-3
V gene: TRBV7-6
CDR3 DNA: TGTGCCAGCAGCTTTACAGGGAGTTGGGACACCATATATTTT
CDR3 protein: CASSFTGSWDTIYF

D gene: .
clone size: few
J gene: TRBJ2-2
V gene: TRBV2
CDR3 DNA: TGTGCCAGCGGGATTGTCGCGTCCGGGGAGCTGTTTTTT
CDR3 protein: CASGIVASGELFF